Listed here are 26 T cell receptor beta chains from one sample, sequenced in a study of cytomegalovirus exposure and HLA in healthy donors. The primer mix had 60 Vbeta and 13 Jbeta primers. Generated by immunoSEQ multiplex PCR, the TCRdb table keeps only in-frame clones and is missing some. The profile covers 180,000 or so clones, with about four fifths appearing a single time and 1.5% taken by the ten largest. The specimen was PBMCs. These receptors were collected from a man in his forties in good health and CMV-seronegative.

The V gene is TRBV5-1, the J gene TRBJ2-1; 10 bases are a match to TRBD1. V lost 7 bases, J lost 9 bases, and 10 bases stayed unmatched. CDR1 is SGHRS, CDR2 YFSETQ, per germline. This CDR3 contains 14 residues. CDR3 in amino acids: CASSRDRGPSEQFF. In nucleotides, the CDR3 is TGCGCCAGCTCCCGGGACAGGGGCCCCAGTGAGCAGTTCTTC. The full variable domain, with the rest looked up from reference TRBV5-1 and TRBJ2-1, is KAGVTQTPRYLIKTRGQQVTLSCSPISGHRSVSWYQQTPGQGLQFLFEYFSETQRNKGNFPGRFSGRQFSNSRSEMNVSTLELGDSALYLCASSRDRGPSEQFFGPGTRLTVL.

The V and J genes are TRBV30 and TRBJ1-5; a weak D match, TRBD1 (5 bases). The CDR3 totals 15 residues. Germline V lookup: CDR1 GTSNPN, CDR2 SVGIG (reference sequence). Trimming stripped 5 bases from V and 0 bases from J, with 14 bases between. CDR3 amino acids: CAWVRGGFSNQPQHF. The DNA for the CDR3 is TGTGCCTGGGTAAGGGGAGGATTTAGCAATCAGCCCCAGCATTTT.

This chain connects TRBV2 to TRBJ1-1, with D hard to call. In germline, CDR1 is SNHLY, CDR2 FYNNEI. This CDR3 has 11 residues. V was pared by 8 bases and J by 1 base, with 5 bases between. CDR3 loop: CASPKNTEAFF. Here the CDR3 DNA reads TGTGCCAGCCCCAAGAACACTGAAGCTTTCTTT.

This chain connects TRBV4-3 to TRBJ1-1, with D possibly matching TRBD1 (5 bases). Trimming cost V 0 bases and J 7 bases, with 9 bases left between them. There are 13 residues in the CDR3. Per the germline V gene, CDR1 is LGHNA and CDR2 is YSLEER. The CDR3 DNA sequence: TGCGCCAGCAGCCAAGATAGGGGCCTTGAAGCTTTCTTT. The encoded protein is CASSQDRGLEAFF.

This sequence joins TRBV30 and TRBJ1-2; D is undetermined. This CDR3 comprises 13 residues. The V gene's germline CDR1 is GTSNPN and CDR2 SVGIG (reference sequence). V was trimmed by 0 bases and J by 8 bases, leaving 13 bases between them. DNA for the CDR3: TGTGCCTGGAGTGTACAAGGCGATAGCGGCTACACCTTC. Its protein product is CAWSVQGDSGYTF.

This rearrangement joins TRBV20-1 to TRBJ2-7, with D possibly TRBD1 on 5 matching bases. Germline V gene sequence: CDR1 DFQATT, CDR2 SNEGSKA (reference sequence). Trimming pared 5 bases from V and 2 bases from J, leaving 7 bases between. CDR3 length: 11 residues. CDR3 sequence reads: CSAGRAYEQYF. In DNA, the CDR3 is TGCAGTGCTGGCAGGGCCTACGAGCAGTACTTC.

The chain has TRBV11-3 and TRBJ2-1; maybe TRBD2 (6 bases). Germline CDR1 SGHNT, CDR2 YENEEA. The CDR3 has 14 residues. V shed 5 bases and J shed 3 bases, with 11 bases lying between them. The CDR3 region is CASSAKTSYNEQFF. As DNA, the CDR3 is TGTGCCAGCAGCGCTAAGACTAGCTACAATGAGCAGTTCTTC.

This sequence joins TRBV28 and TRBJ2-7; 7 bases are shared with TRBD2. The CDR3 is 15 residues long. With V trimmed by 4 bases and J by 5 bases, 11 bases remained unmatched. Germline V CDR1 and CDR2: MDHEN, SYDVKM. This CDR3 reads CASSSLPRGGNEQYF. CDR3 DNA sequence: TGTGCCAGCAGTTCCCTCCCCCGCGGGGGTAACGAGCAGTACTTC.

This rearrangement joins TRBV7-8 to TRBJ2-7, with 8 positions matching TRBD2. Germline CDR1 is SGHVS and CDR2 is FQNEAQ. V shed 1 base and J 4 bases; nucleotides not matched to a gene: 6. The CDR3 is 15 amino acids. The CDR3 region has the DNA TGTGCCAGCAGCTTAGGCCTAGCGGGCGCATACGAGCAGTACTTC. The encoded protein is CASSLGLAGAYEQYF. The variable domain in full, with the rest retrieved from reference TRBV7-8 and TRBJ2-7, is GAGVSQSPRYKVAKRGQDVALRCDPISGHVSLFWYQQALGQGPEFLTYFQNEAQLDKSGLPSDRFFAERPEGSVSTLKIQRTQQEDSAVYLCASSLGLAGAYEQYFGPGTRLTVT.

This sequence joins TRBV9 and TRBJ2-3, with D unclear. CDR1 SGDLS and CDR2 YYNGEE come from the germline V gene. V lost 0 bases to trimming and J lost 3 bases, with 11 bases between them. CDR3 length: 15 amino acids. CDR3 DNA sequence: TGTGCCAGCAGCGTAGTAGGAGATAAGACAGATACGCAGTATTTT. Protein: CASSVVGDKTDTQYF. Full variable domain (missing parts from reference TRBV9 and TRBJ2-3): DSGVTQTPKHLITATGQRVTLRCSPRSGDLSVYWYQQSLDQGLQFLIQYYNGEERAKGNILERFSAQQFPDLHSELNLSSLELGDSALYFCASSVVGDKTDTQYFGPGTRLTVL.

Written as DNA, the CDR3 is TGTGCCAGCAGCGCTTCCGGGACAGGGAGTTTTTCTGGAAACACCATATATTTT. This translates into CASSASGTGSFSGNTIYF. The rearrangement uses TRBV9 and TRBJ1-3, with TRBD1 matching over 9 bases. CDR3 length: 18 residues. CDR1 and CDR2 from the germline V gene are SGDLS and YYNGEE. The V gene end was trimmed by 3 bases and the J gene end by 1 base; junction bases not matched to a gene: 11.

The count of this clone is one. This rearrangement joins TRBV6-1 to TRBJ2-7; TRBD2 matches 8 bases. V was pared by 7 bases and J by 6 bases, with 5 bases of the junction left unmatched. There are 12 residues in the CDR3. The germline gives CDR1 MNHNS, CDR2 SASEGT. The chain's CDR3 is CASTSGTSEQYF. The CDR3 DNA reads as TGTGCCAGCACCTCCGGGACTAGCGAGCAGTACTTC.

The V gene is TRBV5-1, the J gene TRBJ2-1; a weak D match, TRBD1 (6 bases). The CDR3 extends over 18 amino acids. Trimming removed 0 bases at V and 2 bases at J, with 18 bases between. Germline CDR1 SGHRS, CDR2 YFSETQ. Here the CDR3 DNA reads TGCGCCAGCAGCTTGGGGCTAGGGGGTGGGGGACCCTACAATGAGCAGTTCTTC. Translating it yields CASSLGLGGGGPYNEQFF.

The V gene is TRBV19, the J gene TRBJ2-5; 9 positions agree with TRBD1. The CDR3 covers 15 residues. Germline lookup yields CDR1 LNHDA and CDR2 SQIVND (reference sequence). The V segment lost 7 bases and the J segment 2 bases; nucleotides outside the gene matches: 8. CDR3 loop: CASTQDRGGQETQYF. The CDR3 nucleotides are TGTGCCAGTACTCAGGACAGGGGCGGACAAGAGACCCAGTACTTC.

This clone has only a few counts. V and J are TRBV15 and TRBJ1-3; D is undetermined. The CDR3 runs to 12 residues. V was shortened by 9 bases and J by 3 bases, with 9 bases between the two germline ends. Germline CDR1 is LNHNV and CDR2 is YYDKDF (reference sequence). CDR3 sequence (DNA): TGTGCCACGTCTGGAGGTGGAAACACCATATATTTT. It is translated as CATSGGGNTIYF.

In its sample, this clone was seen a few times. V gene TRBV27 combines with J gene TRBJ2-1; the match to TRBD2 covers 9 bases. This CDR3 is built from 15 residues. V gave up 4 bases and J gave up 6 bases; unmatched junction bases: 7. Germline V gene data show CDR1 as MNHEY and CDR2 as SMNVEV (reference sequence). The CDR3 nucleotides are TGTGCCAGCAGTTCCGACAGGCGGGGGGGCAATGAGCAGTTCTTC. The encoded protein is CASSSDRRGGNEQFF.

The rearrangement joins TRBV11-2 to TRBJ2-1, with 8 bases aligning to TRBD1. This CDR3 comprises 15 residues. V gave up 6 bases and J gave up 9 bases; unmatched junction bases: 13. Looked up from germline, CDR1 is SGHAT and CDR2 is FQNNGV. The CDR3 DNA reads TGTGCCAGCAGATTCTCGACAGGGGCCCTTGCTGAGCAGTTCTTC. It is translated as CASRFSTGALAEQFF.

The genes are TRBV14 and TRBJ2-7, with D perhaps matching TRBD2 (5 bases). Germline lookup yields CDR1 SGHDN and CDR2 FVKESK. The V and J ends lost 0 bases and 0 bases respectively, with 6 bases between them. CDR3 length: 14 residues. The CDR3 is CASSQERVSYEQYF. CDR3 DNA: TGTGCCAGCAGCCAAGAGAGGGTCTCCTACGAGCAGTACTTC.

This chain links TRBV9 with TRBJ1-4, with 9 bases aligning to TRBD1. CDR1 is SGDLS, CDR2 YYNGEE, per germline. The junction had 5 bases not matched to a gene; V was cut back by 0 bases and J by 8 bases. The CDR3 runs to 15 residues. The CDR3 protein is CASSVEDRGREKLFF. The CDR3 nucleotides are TGTGCCAGCAGCGTAGAGGACAGGGGAAGGGAAAAACTGTTTTTT.

J is TRBJ2-1 and V is TRBV27, with 7 nucleotides matching TRBD1. V lost 4 bases, J lost 0 bases, and 3 bases stayed unmatched. The CDR3 has 15 amino acids. Germline V gene data show CDR1 as MNHEY and CDR2 as SMNVEV (reference sequence). CDR3: CASSSRQGSYNEQFF. In DNA form, the CDR3 reads TGTGCCAGCAGTTCTCGACAGGGCTCCTACAATGAGCAGTTCTTC.

The V gene is TRBV9, the J gene TRBJ2-2; TRBD2 matches 12 bases. Germline V gene lookup returns CDR1 SGDLS and CDR2 YYNGEE. The CDR3 runs 17 residues. After removal of 3 bases from V and 4 bases from J, the junction contained 7 bases not matched to a gene. The CDR3 spells CASSGLAGGPGTGELFF. The CDR3 DNA reads as TGTGCCAGCAGCGGGCTAGCGGGAGGGCCTGGCACCGGGGAGCTGTTTTTT.

CDR3 nucleotides: TGTGCCAGCAGTTACTCGAGGGGACAGCGCTATGGCTACACCTTC. This sequence encodes CASSYSRGQRYGYTF. The chain combines TRBV6-5 with TRBJ1-2; TRBD1 aligns across 7 bases. J lost 4 bases, V lost 0 bases, and 5 bases had no gene match. Germline V gives CDR1 MNHEY, CDR2 SVGAGI. This CDR3 has 15 amino acids.

V is TRBV7-3 and J is TRBJ2-3; D may be TRBD2 (5 bases). The CDR3 is made up of 14 amino acids. The germline V gene encodes CDR1 SGHTA and CDR2 FQGTGA. V was pared by 4 bases and J by 4 bases, with 12 bases between. CDR3 nucleotides: TGTGCCAGCAGCTGGCCGCGGGTCTCAGATACGCAGTATTTT. It specifies CASSWPRVSDTQYF.

The CDR3 loop reads CALSRDRGRTGYGYTF. CDR3 coding DNA: TGTGCCTTGAGCCGGGACAGGGGTCGGACTGGCTATGGCTACACCTTC. This chain joins TRBV30 and TRBJ1-2; 10 bases line up with TRBD1. The CDR3 runs 16 residues. The V gene end was trimmed by 7 bases and the J gene end by 4 bases; junction bases not matched to a gene: 15. Germline V gene data show CDR1 as GTSNPN and CDR2 as SVGIG (reference sequence).

CDR3 DNA sequence: TGTGCCAGCAGCGCGGGACGCGGCTACGAGCAGTACTTC. It is translated as CASSAGRGYEQYF. This sequence joins TRBV25-1 and TRBJ2-7; tentative D call: TRBD2 (6 bases). V was trimmed by 6 bases and J by 3 bases, leaving 12 bases between them. The CDR3 is 13 amino acids. The V gene's germline CDR1 is MGHDK and CDR2 SYGVNS.

V is TRBV28 and J is TRBJ1-1; perhaps TRBD1 as D (5 bases). Germline assignment: CDR1 MDHEN and CDR2 SYDVKM. The CDR3 loop spans 19 amino acids. V was pared by 2 bases and J by 0 bases, with 22 bases between. This CDR3 is CASSLGPWTTVRVNTEAFF. In DNA form, the CDR3 reads TGTGCCAGCAGTTTAGGCCCTTGGACGACAGTGAGAGTGAACACTGAAGCTTTCTTT.